This is a list of T cell receptor beta chains from one sample in a study of tumor-infiltrating lymphocytes in primary liver carcinoma. TCRdb re-analysed the multiplex PCR reads in MiXCR, keeping a single row per CDR3 protein. The table lists more than 150,000 distinct CDR3 sequences, 50% to 75% of them singletons. Input material: peripheral blood. These TCRs come from a man between 40 and 49 years old with primary liver carcinoma and hepatitis B virus infection. CDR3s include the opening cysteine and the closing phenylalanine or tryptophan. Fields, in order: D gene, J gene, V gene, clone size, CDR3 protein, CDR3 DNA. A D gene is named only where the DNA matches it firmly. Clone sizes are given selectively: once, few, many, or a class where the clone is expanded.

d_gene: TRBD1; j_gene: TRBJ2-7; v_gene: TRBV6-6; abundance: -; CDR3aa: CASSSFRQGPYEHYF; CDR3nt: TGTGCCAGCAGCTCCTTTCGACAGGGCCCCTACGAGCACTACTTC
d_gene: -; j_gene: TRBJ1-6; v_gene: TRBV12-3/TRBV12-4; abundance: -; CDR3aa: CASSFSNSPLHF; CDR3nt: TGTGCCAGCAGTTTTTCGAATTCACCCCTCCACTTT
d_gene: -; j_gene: TRBJ2-7; v_gene: TRBV29-1; abundance: many; CDR3aa: CSVAKDSYEQYF; CDR3nt: TGCAGCGTCGCAAAGGACTCTTACGAGCAGTACTTC
d_gene: -; j_gene: TRBJ2-3; v_gene: TRBV30; abundance: -; CDR3aa: CAWSSGVRTDTQYF; CDR3nt: TGTGCCTGGAGTTCAGGGGTAAGGACAGATACGCAGTATTTT
d_gene: TRBD1; j_gene: TRBJ1-1; v_gene: TRBV6-1; abundance: -; CDR3aa: CASAGGDAEAFF; CDR3nt: TGTGCCAGTGCAGGGGGCGACGCTGAAGCTTTCTTT
d_gene: TRBD2; j_gene: TRBJ2-1; v_gene: TRBV14; abundance: -; CDR3aa: CASSQQSLAYNEQFF; CDR3nt: TGTGCCAGCAGCCAGCAGTCACTAGCGTACAATGAGCAGTTCTTC
d_gene: -; j_gene: TRBJ2-7; v_gene: TRBV11-2; abundance: -; CDR3aa: CASSLTGVQYF; CDR3nt: TGTGCCAGCAGCTTGACGGGCGTGCAGTACTTC
d_gene: -; j_gene: TRBJ2-3; v_gene: TRBV7-9; abundance: -; CDR3aa: CASSAGSSSDTQYF; CDR3nt: TGTGCCAGCAGCGCGGGGAGTAGTTCAGATACGCAGTATTTT
d_gene: TRBD1; j_gene: TRBJ1-5; v_gene: TRBV30; abundance: few; CDR3aa: CAWSSTGGSNQPQHF; CDR3nt: TGTGCCTGGAGTTCGACAGGGGGAAGCAATCAGCCCCAGCATTTT
d_gene: -; j_gene: TRBJ1-2; v_gene: TRBV30; abundance: -; CDR3aa: CAWSESGYTF; CDR3nt: TGTGCCTGGAGTGAGAGTGGCTACACCTTC
d_gene: -; j_gene: TRBJ1-5; v_gene: TRBV29-1; abundance: few; CDR3aa: CSVGDSTNQPQHF; CDR3nt: TGCAGCGTAGGGGACTCCACCAATCAGCCCCAGCATTTT
d_gene: -; j_gene: TRBJ2-7; v_gene: TRBV6-2/TRBV6-3; abundance: few; CDR3aa: CASSYLVASLTYEQYF; CDR3nt: TGTGCCAGCAGTTATCTTGTGGCTAGCCTTACCTACGAGCAGTACTTC
d_gene: -; j_gene: TRBJ2-2; v_gene: TRBV11-2; abundance: -; CDR3aa: CASSSKLCTVELFF; CDR3nt: TGTGCCAGCAGCTCGAAGTTATGCACCGTGGAGCTGTTTTTT
d_gene: -; j_gene: TRBJ1-6; v_gene: TRBV29-1; abundance: many; CDR3aa: CSVGESYNSPLHF; CDR3nt: TGCAGCGTTGGGGAGTCCTATAATTCACCCCTCCACTTT
d_gene: -; j_gene: TRBJ2-2; v_gene: TRBV7-9; abundance: -; CDR3aa: CASTQGGTTGELFF; CDR3nt: TGTGCCAGCACCCAAGGGGGGACCACCGGGGAGCTGTTTTTT